The clone carrying this T cell receptor (beta chain) was found once. Its antigen is currently unknown. In the PCR, 60 Vbeta and 13 Jbeta primers were used. Sequencing was performed with immunoSEQ multiplex PCR; in TCRdb, only in-frame clones are kept and a portion is missing. The table includes 100,000 to 150,000 clones, approximately 80% detected once. The data belong to a study of cytomegalovirus exposure and HLA in healthy donors. Study in general: Genotyping showed roughly 81% of over 350 donors falling in the Caucasian-associated ancestry cluster.

The CDR3 is 16 residues long. Unmatched junction bases numbered 8, after V lost 5 bases and J lost 0 bases. Germline CDR1 and CDR2: SGHTA and FQGNSA. Findings and caveats of the study: The likely explanation for a cluster of highly shared sequence variants was sequencing artifact. As was reported, the HLA-A and HLA-B alleles of most subjects were accurately predicted from TCR beta sequences.

The specimen was PBMCs. The chain has TRBV7-2 and TRBJ1-2; TRBD1 matches 8 bases. The TCR was taken from a man between 18 and 35 years old in good health and CMV-seronegative. The chain's CDR3 is CASSLPGQVTNYGYTF. Here the CDR3 DNA reads TGTGCCAGCAGCCTACCGGGACAGGTCACTAACTATGGCTACACCTTC.